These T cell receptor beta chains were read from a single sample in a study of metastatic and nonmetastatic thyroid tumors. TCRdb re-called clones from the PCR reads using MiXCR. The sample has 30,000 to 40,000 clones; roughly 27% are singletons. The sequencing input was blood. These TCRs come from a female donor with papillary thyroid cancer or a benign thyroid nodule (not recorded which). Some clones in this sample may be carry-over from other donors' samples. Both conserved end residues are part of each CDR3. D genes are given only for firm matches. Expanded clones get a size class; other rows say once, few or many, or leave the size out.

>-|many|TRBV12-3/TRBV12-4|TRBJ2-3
TGTGCCAGCGGTTCCGATACGCAGTATTTT
CASGSDTQYF
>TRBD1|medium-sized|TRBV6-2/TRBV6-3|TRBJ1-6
TGTGCCAGCAGTCGGGACCAGGGGGTATTTCCCCTCCACTTT
CASSRDQGVFPLHF
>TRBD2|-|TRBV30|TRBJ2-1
TGTGCCTGGAGTACCGGCGGGGGGGCGAGCGGTGAGCAGTTCTTC
CAWSTGGGASGEQFF
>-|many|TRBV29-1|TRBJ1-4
TGCAGCGTCGGAATGGATGAAAAACTGTTTTTT
CSVGMDEKLFF
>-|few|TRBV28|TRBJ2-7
TGTGCCAGCAGCGGGATCCGGGACCCGCTCTACGAGCAGTACTTC
CASSGIRDPLYEQYF
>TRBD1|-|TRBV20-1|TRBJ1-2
TGCAGTGCTAGTCTGGACAGGAACTATGGCTACACCTTC
CSASLDRNYGYTF
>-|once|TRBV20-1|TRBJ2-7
TGCAGTGCTAGAGATCCCGAGACTTCCAACTTTTACGAGCAGTACTTC
CSARDPETSNFYEQYF
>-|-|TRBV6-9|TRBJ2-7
TGTGCCAGCAGTTATTTCCCCACGGACATTAGCTCACTAGGAGCTCACTACGAGCAGTACTTC
CASSYFPTDISSLGAHYEQYF
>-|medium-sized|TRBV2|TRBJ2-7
TGTGCCAGCAGCGGGGTGGAGGGGAACGAGCAGTACTTC
CASSGVEGNEQYF
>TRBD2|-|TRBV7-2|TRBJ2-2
TGTGCCAGCAGCCTTAGCGGGGGGAACACCGGGGAGCTGTTTTTT
CASSLSGGNTGELFF
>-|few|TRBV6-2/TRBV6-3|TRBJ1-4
TGTGTCACGACGACTAATGAAAAACTGTTTTTT
CVTTTNEKLFF
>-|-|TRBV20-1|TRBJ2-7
TGCAGTGCGAAGACCGACAGGGAGGTCGAGCAGTACTTC
CSAKTDREVEQYF
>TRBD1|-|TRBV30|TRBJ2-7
TGTGCCTGGGGGACAGGGAGGAGGAACTACGAGCAGTACTTC
CAWGTGRRNYEQYF
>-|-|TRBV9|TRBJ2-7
TGTTCCAGCAGCGCCGGGGGCGTGAGTGGCAACGAGCAGTACTTC
CSSSAGGVSGNEQYF
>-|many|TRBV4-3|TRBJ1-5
TGCGCCAGCAGCCAAGAAGTGGGAGAGCCCCAGCATTTT
CASSQEVGEPQHF
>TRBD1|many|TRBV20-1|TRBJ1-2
TGCAGTGCCCCGGGACAGGGAACACTCTATGGCTACACCTTC
CSAPGQGTLYGYTF
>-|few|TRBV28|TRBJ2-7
TGTGCCAGCAGTTTATTTGGCAGGGCTTACGAGCAGTACTTC
CASSLFGRAYEQYF
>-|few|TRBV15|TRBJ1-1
TGTGCCACCAGCAGAGAATATCAAGTGCGGCAGAACACTGAAGCTTTCTTT
CATSREYQVRQNTEAFF
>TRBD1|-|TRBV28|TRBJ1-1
TGTGTCATCAGTCAGGGGGGCTATGAAGCTTTCTTT
CVISQGGYEAFF
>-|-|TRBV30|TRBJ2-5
TGTGCCTCCTCCCAACCGGGACAGCGGGCTTGCGAGACCCAGTACTTC
CASSQPGQRACETQYF
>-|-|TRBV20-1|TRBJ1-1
TGCAGTGCTAGAGGGGGCATTGTGAACACTGAAGCTTTCTTT
CSARGGIVNTEAFF
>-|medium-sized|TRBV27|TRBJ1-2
TGTGCCAGCAGTCCCCCGGGGGTAGCTAACTATGGCTACACCTTC
CASSPPGVANYGYTF
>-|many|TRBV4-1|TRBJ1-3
TGCGCCAGCAGCCAAGAGCGAAACACCATATATTTT
CASSQERNTIYF
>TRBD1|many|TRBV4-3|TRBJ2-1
TGCGCCAGCAGCCGATCCGGGACAGGGGACAATGAGCAGTTCTTC
CASSRSGTGDNEQFF
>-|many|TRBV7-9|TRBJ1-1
TGTGCCAGCAGCTCCCCGGGACAACACACTGAAGCTTTCTTT
CASSSPGQHTEAFF
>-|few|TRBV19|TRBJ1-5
TGTGCCATTACCTTCCGGGCAGGGGCGTATCAGCCCCAGCATTTT
CAITFRAGAYQPQHF
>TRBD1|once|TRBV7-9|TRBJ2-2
TGTGCCAGCAGACTCGGGACAGGGGAAACCGGGGAGCTGTTTTTT
CASRLGTGETGELFF
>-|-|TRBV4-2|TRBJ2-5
TGTGCCAGCAGCCAAGATCTTGTAACTCGGGCGTACTTC
CASSQDLVTRAYF
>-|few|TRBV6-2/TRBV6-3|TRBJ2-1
TGTGCCAGCAGTTACTGGACTATCTCCTACAATGAGCAGTTCTTC
CASSYWTISYNEQFF
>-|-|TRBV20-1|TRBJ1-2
TGCAGTGCTCCTCCCCAGGACCGCGGTACATATGGCTACACCTTC
CSAPPQDRGTYGYTF
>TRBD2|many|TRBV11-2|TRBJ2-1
TGTGCCAGCAGCACTCAAGCGGGAAGCTCCTACAATGAGCAGTTCTTC
CASSTQAGSSYNEQFF
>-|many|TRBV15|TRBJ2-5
TGTGCCACCAGCACTAAAAGTGGGGGTGCAGAGACCCAGTACTTC
CATSTKSGGAETQYF
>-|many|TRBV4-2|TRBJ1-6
TGTGCCAGCAGCCAAGATACAGGGCAATCACCCCTCCACTTT
CASSQDTGQSPLHF
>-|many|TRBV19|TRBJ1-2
TGTGCCAGTATGTCTGGGGCAGGGGTTGGCTACACCTTC
CASMSGAGVGYTF
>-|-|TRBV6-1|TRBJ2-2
TGTGCCAGCAGGGACGCGGAGCTGTTTTTT
CASRDAELFF
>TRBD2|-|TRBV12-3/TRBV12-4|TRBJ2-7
TGTGCCAGCAGCCACGGGGGGAACGAGCAGTACTTC
CASSHGGNEQYF
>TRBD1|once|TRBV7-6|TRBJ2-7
TGTGCTAGCAGCTATGTAGTTGTGTTTCGGGACAGGGGGCTCCCCCCCCCCTACGAGCAGTACTTC
CASSYVVVFRDRGLPPPYEQYF
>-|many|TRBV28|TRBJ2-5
TGTGCCAGCAGTTTATTTTTTCGGGGCCAAGAGACCCAGTACTTC
CASSLFFRGQETQYF
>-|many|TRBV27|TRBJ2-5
TGTGCCAGCAGTCTCTCGCGGCAGGGAAAGACCCAGTACTTC
CASSLSRQGKTQYF
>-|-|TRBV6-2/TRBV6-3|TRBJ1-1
TGTGCCAGCAGTTACTCGGGAAGAAACACTGAAGCTTTCTTT
CASSYSGRNTEAFF
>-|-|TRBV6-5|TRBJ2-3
TGTGCCAGCAGTTACTACCAACGGTCCGGGGCAGATACGCAGTATTTT
CASSYYQRSGADTQYF
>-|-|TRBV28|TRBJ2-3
TGTGCCAGCAGGAGGGGACCTAGCACAGATACGCAGTATTTT
CASRRGPSTDTQYF
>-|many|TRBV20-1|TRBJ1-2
TGCAGTGCCTCCCCGGACGCCTATGGCTACACCTTC
CSASPDAYGYTF
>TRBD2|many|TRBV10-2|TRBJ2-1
TGCGCCAGCCGTCGGGCGGGGGGGGGCAATGAGCAGTTCTTC
CASRRAGGGNEQFF
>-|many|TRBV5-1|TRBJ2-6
TGCGCCAGCAGCTTGGAGGCGGGAAGCGGGGCCAACGTCCTGACTTTC
CASSLEAGSGANVLTF
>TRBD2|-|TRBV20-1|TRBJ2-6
TGCAGTGCCGGTGGGACTAGCGGGTCTAGCTCTGGGGCCAACGTCCTGACTTTC
CSAGGTSGSSSGANVLTF
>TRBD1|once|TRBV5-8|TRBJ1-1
TGTGCCAGCAGCTTGTATCAGGGGGCCGACACTGAAGCTTTCTTT
CASSLYQGADTEAFF
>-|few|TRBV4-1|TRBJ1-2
TGCGCCAGCAGCCAAGATTGGGGGTGGGGGTCCTATGGCTACACCTTC
CASSQDWGWGSYGYTF
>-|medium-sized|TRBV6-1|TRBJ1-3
TGTGCCAGCAAGCCAGGGCACTCTGGAAACACCATATATTTT
CASKPGHSGNTIYF
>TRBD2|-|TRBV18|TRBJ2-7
TGTGCCAGCTCACGCAGCGGGAGGTCCGAAGGTGAGCAGTACTTC
CASSRSGRSEGEQYF
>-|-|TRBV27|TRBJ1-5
TGTGCCAGCAGTCCAGCGCAACCCTATAGCAATCAGCCCCAGCATTTT
CASSPAQPYSNQPQHF
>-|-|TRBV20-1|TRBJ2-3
TGCAGTGCTAGAGCAGGAAATGCGGTTGGCACAGATACGCAGTATTTT
CSARAGNAVGTDTQYF
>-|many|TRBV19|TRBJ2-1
TGTGCCAGTAGTATTATTGGTAATGAGCAGTTCTTC
CASSIIGNEQFF
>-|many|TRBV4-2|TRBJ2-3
TGTGCCAGCAGCCAAGTCGGGCAGGATACGCAGTATTTT
CASSQVGQDTQYF
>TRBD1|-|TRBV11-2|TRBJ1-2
TGTGCCAGCAGCTTAACTTTACAGGGGGCGGGCGGCTACACCTTC
CASSLTLQGAGGYTF
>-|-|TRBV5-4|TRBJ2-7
TGTGCCAGCAGCTTCTCCGGCAGCTCCTACGAGCGGTACTTC
CASSFSGSSYERYF
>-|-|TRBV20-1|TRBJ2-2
TGCAGTGCCCGAATGGGGGCTATCGGGGAGCTGTTTTTT
CSARMGAIGELFF
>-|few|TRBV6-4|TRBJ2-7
TGTGCCAGCAGTGACTCGAAGGGGGGTTGCGGGAGCTCCTACGAGCAGTACTTC
CASSDSKGGCGSSYEQYF
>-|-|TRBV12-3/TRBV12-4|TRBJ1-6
TGTGCCAGCAGTTCGAGGAATTCACCCCTCCACTTT
CASSSRNSPLHF